This TCR beta chain was observed in a study of blood T cell repertoires in COVID-19. About the study: Samples taken during acute and convalescent COVID-19 were collected in the United States, Italy and Spain. Nucleic acid was either cDNA or gDNA, and it came from T cells, B-cell-depleted T cells, or PBMCs.

How the authors handled the data: Using reference gene primer amplification, nucleated cell counts were estimated. The assay was immunoSEQ multiplex PCR, and TCRdb's table has in-frame clones only and misses some. That table supplies the V and J calls and clone size; D and trimming were determined from the DNA. The sample shows roughly 150,000 clones, around 80% of them seen only once. The specimen sequenced was peripheral blood. The receptor was derived from a woman aged 45-60 years in a cohort sampled during active or convalescent COVID-19.

The CDR3 DNA reads TGCGCCAGCAGCTATACAGGGTTAGGAAACACCATATATTTT. Its translation: CASSYTGLGNTIYF. The chain links TRBV4-1 to TRBJ1-3, with D possibly being TRBD1 (6 bases). The CDR3 sequence is 14 residues long. V was cut by 5 bases and J by 4 bases, with 12 bases left in between. Germline V CDR1 and CDR2: MGHRA, YSYEKL.